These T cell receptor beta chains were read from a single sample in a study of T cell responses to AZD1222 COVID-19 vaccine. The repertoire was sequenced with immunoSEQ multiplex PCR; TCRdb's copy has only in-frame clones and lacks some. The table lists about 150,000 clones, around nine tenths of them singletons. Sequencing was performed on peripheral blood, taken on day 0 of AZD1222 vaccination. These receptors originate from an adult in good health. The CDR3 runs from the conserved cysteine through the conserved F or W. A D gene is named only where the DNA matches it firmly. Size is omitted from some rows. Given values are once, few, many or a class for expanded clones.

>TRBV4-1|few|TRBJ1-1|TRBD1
TGCGCCAGCAGCCAGGGTAAGGGGGCCGTTGAAGCTTTCTTT
CASSQGKGAVEAFF
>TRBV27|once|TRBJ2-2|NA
TGTGCCAGCAGTTTACCGCCCGTTTTTGGCGGCGGGGAGCTGTTTTTT
CASSLPPVFGGGELFF
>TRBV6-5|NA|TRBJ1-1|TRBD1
TGTGCCAGCATCAGGGGGGCCGCTGAAGCTTTCTTT
CASIRGAAEAFF
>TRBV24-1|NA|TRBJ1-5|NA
TGTGCCACCCCCGAGTGCAATCAGCCCCAGCATTTT
CATPECNQPQHF
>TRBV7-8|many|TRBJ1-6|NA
TGTGCCAGCAGCCTAGGGGGTTCCTATAATTCACCCCTCCACTTT
CASSLGGSYNSPLHF
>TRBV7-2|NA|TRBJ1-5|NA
TGTGCCAGCAGCTCCAGAGTAAGCAATCAGCCCCAGCATTTT
CASSSRVSNQPQHF
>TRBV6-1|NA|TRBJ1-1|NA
TGTGCCAGCAGTGAGGCCCCCGAGGTCGCGTGGACTGAAGCTTTCTTT
CASSEAPEVAWTEAFF
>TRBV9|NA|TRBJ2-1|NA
TGTGCCAGCAGCCCCCGCCCCGTCAGGGGGGATGAGCAGTTCTTC
CASSPRPVRGDEQFF
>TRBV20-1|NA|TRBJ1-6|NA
TGCAGTGCTAGTTGGCAGGGCCCTAATAATTCACCCCTCCACTTT
CSASWQGPNNSPLHF
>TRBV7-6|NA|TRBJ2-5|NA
TGTGCCAGCAGCTTAGTTCCCTCGGCAGCTCAAGAGACCCAGTACTTC
CASSLVPSAAQETQYF
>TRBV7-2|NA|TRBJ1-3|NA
TGTGCCAGCAGCTTAGAAACGGGAAACACCATATATTTT
CASSLETGNTIYF
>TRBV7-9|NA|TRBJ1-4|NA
TGTGCCAGCAGCTCCGTCGGGGCAGGGGTCCGGGAAAAACTGTTTTTT
CASSSVGAGVREKLFF
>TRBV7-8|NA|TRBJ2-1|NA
TGTGCCAGCAGCTTAGCAAAGAATGAGCAGTTCTTC
CASSLAKNEQFF
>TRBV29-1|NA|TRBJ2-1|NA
TGCAGCGTTGAAGAAACCCGTAGGGGGAGGGACTCCTACAATGAGCAGTTCTTC
CSVEETRRGRDSYNEQFF
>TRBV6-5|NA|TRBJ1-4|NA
TGTGCCAGCAGCCCGAGGGGGGGGAATGAAAAACTGTTTTTT
CASSPRGGNEKLFF
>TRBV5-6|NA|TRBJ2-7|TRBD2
TGTGCCAGCAGCTTGACTAGCGGTTACTACGAGCAGTACTTC
CASSLTSGYYEQYF
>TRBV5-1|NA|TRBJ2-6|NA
TGCGCCAGCAGCTCTACCGGGCCTAACTCTGGGGCCAACGTCCTGACTTTC
CASSSTGPNSGANVLTF
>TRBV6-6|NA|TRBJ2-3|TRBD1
TGTGCCAGCATCCCGCTGTTAGGACAGGGTACAGATACGCAGTATTTT
CASIPLLGQGTDTQYF
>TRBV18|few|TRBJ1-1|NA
TGTGCCAGCTCACGTCGTCCTCAGGGAGTAGGTGACACTGAAGCTTTCTTT
CASSRRPQGVGDTEAFF
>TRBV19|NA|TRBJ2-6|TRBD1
TGTGCCAGTACTCCGGGACAGGGAGTAACTGGGGCCAACGTCCTGACTTTC
CASTPGQGVTGANVLTF
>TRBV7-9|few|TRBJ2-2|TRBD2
TGTGCCAGCAGCCCCCTAGGGGTAGCGGGAGGATCCGGGGAGCTGTTTTTT
CASSPLGVAGGSGELFF
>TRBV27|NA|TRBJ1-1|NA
TGTGCCAGCAGTTTATCTGGGCACACTGAAGCTTTCTTT
CASSLSGHTEAFF